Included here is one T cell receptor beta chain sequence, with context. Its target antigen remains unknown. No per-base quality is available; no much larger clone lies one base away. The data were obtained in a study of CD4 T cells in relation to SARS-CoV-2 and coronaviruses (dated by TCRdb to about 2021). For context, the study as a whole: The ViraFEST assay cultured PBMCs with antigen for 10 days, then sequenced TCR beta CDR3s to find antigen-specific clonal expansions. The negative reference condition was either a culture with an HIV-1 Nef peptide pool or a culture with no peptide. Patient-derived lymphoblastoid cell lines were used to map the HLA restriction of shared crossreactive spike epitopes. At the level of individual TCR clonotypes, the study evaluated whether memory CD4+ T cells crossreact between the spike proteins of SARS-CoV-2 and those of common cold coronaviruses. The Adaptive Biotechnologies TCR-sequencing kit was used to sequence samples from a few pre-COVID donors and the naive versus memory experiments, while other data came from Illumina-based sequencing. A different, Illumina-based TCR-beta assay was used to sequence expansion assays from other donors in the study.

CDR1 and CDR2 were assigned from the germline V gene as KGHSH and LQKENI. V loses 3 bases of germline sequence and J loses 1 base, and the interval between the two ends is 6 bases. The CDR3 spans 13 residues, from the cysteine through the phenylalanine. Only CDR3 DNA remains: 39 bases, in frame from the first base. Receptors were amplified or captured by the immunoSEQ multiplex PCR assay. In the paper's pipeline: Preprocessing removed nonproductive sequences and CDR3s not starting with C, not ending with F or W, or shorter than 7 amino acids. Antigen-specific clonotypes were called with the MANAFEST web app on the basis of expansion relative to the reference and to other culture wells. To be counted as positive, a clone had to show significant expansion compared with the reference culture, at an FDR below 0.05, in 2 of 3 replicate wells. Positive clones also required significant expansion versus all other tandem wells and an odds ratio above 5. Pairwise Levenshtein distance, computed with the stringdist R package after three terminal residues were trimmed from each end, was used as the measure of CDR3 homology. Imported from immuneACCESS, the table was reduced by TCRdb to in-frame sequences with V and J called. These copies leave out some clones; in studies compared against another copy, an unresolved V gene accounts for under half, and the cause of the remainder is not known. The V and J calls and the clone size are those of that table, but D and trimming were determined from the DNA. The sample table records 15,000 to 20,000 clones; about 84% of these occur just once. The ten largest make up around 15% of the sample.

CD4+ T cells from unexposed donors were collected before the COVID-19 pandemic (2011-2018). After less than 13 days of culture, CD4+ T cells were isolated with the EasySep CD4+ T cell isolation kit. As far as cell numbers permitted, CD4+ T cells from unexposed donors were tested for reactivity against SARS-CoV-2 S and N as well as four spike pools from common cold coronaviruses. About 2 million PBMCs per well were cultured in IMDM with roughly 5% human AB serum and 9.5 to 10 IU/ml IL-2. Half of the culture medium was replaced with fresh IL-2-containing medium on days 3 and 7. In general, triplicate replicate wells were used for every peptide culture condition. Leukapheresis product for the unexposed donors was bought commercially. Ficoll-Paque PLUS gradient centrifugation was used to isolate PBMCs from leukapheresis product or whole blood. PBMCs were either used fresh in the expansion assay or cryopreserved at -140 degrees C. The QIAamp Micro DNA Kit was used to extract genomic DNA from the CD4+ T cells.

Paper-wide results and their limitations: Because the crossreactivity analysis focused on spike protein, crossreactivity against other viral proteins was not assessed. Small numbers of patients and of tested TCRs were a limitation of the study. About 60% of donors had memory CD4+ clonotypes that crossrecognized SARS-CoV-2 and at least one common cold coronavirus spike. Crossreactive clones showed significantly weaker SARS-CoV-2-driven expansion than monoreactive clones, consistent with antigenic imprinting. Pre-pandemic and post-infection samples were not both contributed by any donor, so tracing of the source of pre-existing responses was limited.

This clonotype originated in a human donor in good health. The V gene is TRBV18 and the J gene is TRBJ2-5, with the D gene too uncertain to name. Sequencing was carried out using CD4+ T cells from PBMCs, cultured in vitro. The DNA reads TGTGCCAGCTCACCTGGCAGCCAAGAGACCCAGTACTTC. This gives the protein CASSPGSQETQYF.